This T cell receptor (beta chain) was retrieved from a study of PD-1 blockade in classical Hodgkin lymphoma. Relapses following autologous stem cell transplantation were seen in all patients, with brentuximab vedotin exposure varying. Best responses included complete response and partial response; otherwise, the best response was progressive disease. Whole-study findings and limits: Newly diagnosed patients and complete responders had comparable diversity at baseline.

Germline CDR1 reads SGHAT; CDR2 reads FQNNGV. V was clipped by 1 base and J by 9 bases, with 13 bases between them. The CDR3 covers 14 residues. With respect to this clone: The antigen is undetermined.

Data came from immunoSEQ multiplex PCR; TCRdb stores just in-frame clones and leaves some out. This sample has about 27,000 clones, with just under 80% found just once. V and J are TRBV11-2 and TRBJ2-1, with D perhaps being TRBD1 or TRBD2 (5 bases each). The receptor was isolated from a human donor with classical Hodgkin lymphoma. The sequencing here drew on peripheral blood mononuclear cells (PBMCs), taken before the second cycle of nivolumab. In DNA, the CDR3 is TGTGCCAGCAGCTTAGGAGCGCATGGGGGTGAGCAGTTCTTC. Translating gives CASSLGAHGGEQFF. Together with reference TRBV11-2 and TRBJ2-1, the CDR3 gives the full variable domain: EAGVAQSPRYKIIEKRQSVAFWCNPISGHATLYWYQQILGQGPKLLIQFQNNGVVDDSQLPKDRFSAERLKGVDSTLKIQPAKLEDSAVYLCASSLGAHGGEQFFGPGTRLTVL.